This record covers a single T cell receptor beta chain. The germline V gene has CDR1 WSHSY and CDR2 SAAADI. The V end was cut by 8 bases, the J end by 0 bases, with 10 bases between. The CDR3 has 13 amino acids. This specimen belongs to a study of immune evolution from preneoplasia to lung adenocarcinoma. Here immunoSEQ multiplex PCR was the method, and the copy in TCRdb shows in-frame clones only, minus some. Counted here are under 4,000 clones, roughly 73% occurring once; the ten biggest clones make up over 9.5%. Sequencing was carried out using FFPE minimally invasive lung adenocarcinoma tissue. The J gene is TRBJ2-5, the V gene TRBV10-2, with D possibly TRBD2 on 6 matching bases. The sequence was collected from a person aged 60 to 80 with lung adenocarcinoma. The CDR3 sequence is CASRRDYQETQYF. The CDR3 DNA follows: TGCGCCAGCCGGAGGGACTACCAAGAGACCCAGTACTTC.